Below are 18 T cell receptor beta chains sequenced from a single sample in a study of blood T cell repertoires in COVID-19. The method was immunoSEQ multiplex PCR; TCRdb's version includes in-frame clones alone and lacks a portion of them. This sample has fewer than 300,000 clones; about 85% occur once, and the top ten carry about 1%. The sequenced material came from peripheral blood. All receptors derive from a human donor with COVID-19, enrolled during active disease. The donor label of this sample is uncertain.

CDR3: CASSLGGDEQFF. The CDR3 DNA sequence: TGTGCCAGCAGTTTAGGGGGGGATGAGCAGTTCTTC. This sequence joins TRBV27 and TRBJ2-1; 7 bases match TRBD2. V lost 2 bases, J lost 8 bases, and 0 bases stayed unmatched. This CDR3 is built from 12 residues. Germline V CDR1 and CDR2: MNHEY, SMNVEV (reference sequence).

DNA of the CDR3: TGCGCCAGCAGCCGGACGGGATATAATGAAAAACTGTTTTTT. Protein: CASSRTGYNEKLFF. The V and J genes are TRBV5-1 and TRBJ1-4; D unclear. The CDR3 length is 14 residues. V was clipped by 4 bases and J by 4 bases, with 11 bases between them. Germline CDR1 reads SGHRS; CDR2 reads YFSETQ.

The CDR3 protein is CASSLVQNEKLFF. CDR3 nucleotide sequence: TGTGCCAGCAGTTTAGTACAGAATGAAAAACTGTTTTTT. The V and J genes are TRBV28 and TRBJ1-4, with D uncertain. With 2 bases removed from V and 5 bases from J, the gap between germline ends came to 6 bases. The CDR3 is 13 amino acids. Germline CDR1 MDHEN, CDR2 SYDVKM.

The chain uses TRBV10-3 and TRBJ2-7; 9 bases map to TRBD1. The CDR3 spans 16 residues. Trimming took 4 bases from V and 4 from J; bases not matched to a gene: 11. CDR1 and CDR2 (germline): ENHRY, SYGVKD. The CDR3 region has the DNA TGTGCCATCAGTGCCCTCTTGACAGGGGGTGGTTACGAGCAGTACTTC. It yields the protein CAISALLTGGGYEQYF.

V usage is TRBV27 and J usage is TRBJ2-7; the D gene is possibly TRBD1 (7 bases). Deletions cut 3 bases from V and 9 bases from J, with 18 bases between. CDR3 length equals 14 residues. Per the germline V gene, CDR1 is MNHEY and CDR2 is SMNVEV (reference sequence). DNA for the CDR3: TGTGCCAGCAGTTTTTATGGGCTCCAGGGGGGGCAGTACTTC. Encoded protein: CASSFYGLQGGQYF.

The chain is built from TRBV19 and TRBJ2-5; D not certain. Trimming stripped 0 bases from V and 2 bases from J, with 7 bases between. The length of the CDR3 is 14 residues. The germline CDR1 and CDR2 sequences are LNHDA and SQIVND (reference sequence). In nucleotides, the CDR3 is TGTGCCAGTAGTATAGATTGGAGTCAAGAGACCCAGTACTTC. Protein: CASSIDWSQETQYF.

As concerns this clone: Relative to the germline gene, one junction end is altered; a read error may explain this. This chain connects TRBV7-7 to TRBJ1-3; tentative D call: TRBD1 (5 bases). The CDR3 covers 19 residues. Germline V CDR1 and CDR2: SSHAT, FNYEAQ (reference sequence). The CDR3 nucleotides are TGTGCTAGCAGCTCGCTTCCCCCCGGTCAGGGTAGCTCTGGAAACACCATATATTTT. Translating gives CASSSLPPGQGSSGNTIYF.

The V gene is TRBV9, the J gene TRBJ2-5, with D possibly being TRBD1 (6 bases). Per the germline V gene, CDR1 is SGDLS and CDR2 is YYNGEE. The CDR3 consists of 14 residues. The germline V and J ends were trimmed by 4 bases and 1 base, with 11 bases remaining between them. CDR3 in DNA: TGTGCCAGCAGCAAAGGACAGCCCCAAGAGACCCAGTACTTC. Its translation is CASSKGQPQETQYF.

The chain couples TRBV2 to TRBJ2-6; tentatively, D is TRBD2 (5 bases). The CDR3 sequence is 15 residues long. CDR1 SNHLY and CDR2 FYNNEI come from the germline V gene. The V and J ends lost 7 bases and 2 bases respectively, with 12 bases between them. CDR3 amino acids: CASTVEGAGANVLTF. The CDR3 DNA reads TGTGCCAGCACCGTAGAGGGTGCTGGGGCCAACGTCCTGACTTTC. The full variable domain, its missing parts supplied by reference TRBV2 and TRBJ2-6, is EPEVTQTPSHQVTQMGQEVILRCVPISNHLYFYWYRQILGQKVEFLVSFYNNEISEKSEIFDDQFSVERPDGSNFTLKIRSTKLEDSAMYFCASTVEGAGANVLTFGAGSRLTVL.

This clone was detected many times. The chain joins TRBV9 to TRBJ1-3, with 8 bases identical to TRBD1. The CDR3 spans 16 residues. J lost 0 bases, V lost 3 bases, and 5 bases had no gene match. From germline, CDR1 is SGDLS and CDR2 YYNGEE. The CDR3, as DNA: TGTGCCAGCAGCGCCGGACAGGGTTTCTCTGGAAACACCATATATTTT. This encodes CASSAGQGFSGNTIYF.

In its sample, this clone was seen once. V gene TRBV6-5 combines with J gene TRBJ2-7, with a weak D call TRBD1 (6 bases). In germline, CDR1 is MNHEY, CDR2 SVGAGI. Between the trimmed V and J ends, which lost 6 bases and 0 bases, there was a span of 15 bases. The CDR3 loop spans 15 amino acids. The CDR3 loop is CASSSPKGVSYEQYF. CDR3 nucleotides: TGTGCCAGCAGCTCCCCGAAGGGGGTCTCCTACGAGCAGTACTTC.

The V and J genes are TRBV9 and TRBJ2-3; TRBD1 matches 9 bases. Germline V lookup: CDR1 SGDLS, CDR2 YYNGEE. After removal of 0 bases from V and 4 bases from J, the junction contained 3 bases not matched to a gene. This CDR3 region has 15 residues. CDR3 region: CASSVVGTGPDTQYF. The CDR3 DNA reads as TGTGCCAGCAGCGTAGTGGGGACAGGGCCAGATACGCAGTATTTT.

J is TRBJ1-5 and V is TRBV7-8; D unresolved. CDR1 and CDR2 from the germline V gene are SGHVS and FQNEAQ. The V end was cut by 1 base, the J end by 1 base, with 17 bases between. The CDR3 runs to 18 residues. The CDR3 nucleotides are TGTGCCAGCAGCTTAGTGGGCATGACCCCGGGGAGCAATCAGCCCCAGCATTTT. Translated: CASSLVGMTPGSNQPQHF.

The chain carries TRBV19 and TRBJ1-4; the match to TRBD1 covers 9 bases. With 1 base clipped from V and 0 bases from J, the junction kept 6 bases outside the gene matches. Germline loops: CDR1 LNHDA, CDR2 SQIVND (reference sequence). The CDR3 spans 18 residues. CDR3 protein: CASSIARTGEPTNEKLFF. The CDR3 nucleotides read TGTGCCAGTAGTATAGCAAGGACAGGGGAACCAACTAATGAAAAACTGTTTTTT.

V gene TRBV11-2 combines with J gene TRBJ2-2; tentative D call: TRBD1 (6 bases). The CDR3 covers 18 residues. In germline, CDR1 is SGHAT, CDR2 FQNNGV. V lost 4 bases, J lost 4 bases, and 22 bases lay in between. The CDR3 sequence is CASSSRWDTLEGTGELFF. CDR3 DNA sequence: TGTGCCAGCAGCTCGAGATGGGACACCTTAGAGGGCACCGGGGAGCTGTTTTTT. Full variable domain (remainder filled in from reference TRBV11-2 and TRBJ2-2): EAGVAQSPRYKIIEKRQSVAFWCNPISGHATLYWYQQILGQGPKLLIQFQNNGVVDDSQLPKDRFSAERLKGVDSTLKIQPAKLEDSAVYLCASSSRWDTLEGTGELFFGEGSRLTVL.

The chain uses TRBV20-1 and TRBJ1-5; D gene unclear. The CDR3 extends over 15 amino acids. With 3 bases removed from V and 0 bases from J, the gap between germline ends came to 12 bases. Per the germline V gene, CDR1 is DFQATT and CDR2 is SNEGSKA (reference sequence). Here the CDR3 reads CSASLVDYSNQPQHF. The CDR3, as DNA: TGCAGTGCTAGTCTGGTGGACTATAGCAATCAGCCCCAGCATTTT.

This chain links TRBV28 with TRBJ1-2; weak D call: TRBD1 (5 bases). Deletions cut 10 bases from V and 6 bases from J, with 21 bases between. This CDR3 contains 14 residues. CDR1 is MDHEN, CDR2 SYDVKM, per germline. The CDR3 protein is CATRREGRTNGYTF. As DNA, the CDR3 is TGTGCCACGCGGAGGGAGGGGAGGACAAATGGCTACACCTTC.

V is TRBV6-5 and J is TRBJ2-2, with 10 bases fitting TRBD1. The CDR3 has 14 residues. Germline CDR1 is MNHEY and CDR2 is SVGAGI. The junction had 7 bases not matched to a gene; V was cut back by 7 bases and J by 8 bases. The chain's CDR3 is CASTQDRGRGELFF. DNA of the CDR3: TGTGCCAGCACCCAAGACAGGGGGCGAGGGGAGCTGTTTTTT.